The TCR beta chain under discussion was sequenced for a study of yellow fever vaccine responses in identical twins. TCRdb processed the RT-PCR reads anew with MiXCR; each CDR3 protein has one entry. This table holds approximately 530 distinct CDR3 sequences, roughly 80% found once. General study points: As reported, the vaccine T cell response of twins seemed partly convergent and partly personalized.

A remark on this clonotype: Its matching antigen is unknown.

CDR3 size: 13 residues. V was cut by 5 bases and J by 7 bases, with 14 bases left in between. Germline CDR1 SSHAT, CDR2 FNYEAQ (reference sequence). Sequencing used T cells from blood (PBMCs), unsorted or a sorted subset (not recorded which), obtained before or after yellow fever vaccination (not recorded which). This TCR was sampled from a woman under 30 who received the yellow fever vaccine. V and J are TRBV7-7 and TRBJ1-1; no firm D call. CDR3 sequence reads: CASSPVRVGEAFF. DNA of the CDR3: TGTGCCAGCAGCCCGGTGCGAGTAGGTGAAGCTTTCTTT.